The entry below gives a single T cell receptor beta chain sequence along with its context. Original methodology: Quantification of nucleated cells was approximated via reference gene primer amplification. Measured with immunoSEQ multiplex PCR; TCRdb has only the in-frame clones, and not every one. D and trimming were read from the DNA, whereas the V and J calls and clone size are those reported in that table. The repertoire holds 200,000 to 250,000 clones, with 70% to 90% as singletons. Residents of approximately 25 US areas, aged about 18 to 89 years, made up the participants. Participants' reported clinical history set cohort assignment. The entry originates in a study of blood T cell repertoires in COVID-19. The overall study: Nucleic acid was either cDNA or gDNA, and it came from T cells, B-cell-depleted T cells, or PBMCs.

Looked up from germline, CDR1 is SGHAT and CDR2 is FQNNGV. This CDR3 spans 15 amino acids. The germline V and J ends were trimmed by 1 base and 0 bases, with 4 bases remaining between them. This clonotype originated in a woman between 45 and 60 years old with acute COVID-19. Sequenced: PBMCs or T cells enriched from blood (not recorded which). The rearrangement links TRBV11-2 to TRBJ1-6; unclear D gene. CDR3 DNA sequence: TGTGCCAGCAGCTTAGGGAGCTCCTATAATTCACCCCTCCACTTT. It is translated as CASSLGSSYNSPLHF. Combining the CDR3 with reference TRBV11-2 and TRBJ1-6 gives the whole variable domain EAGVAQSPRYKIIEKRQSVAFWCNPISGHATLYWYQQILGQGPKLLIQFQNNGVVDDSQLPKDRFSAERLKGVDSTLKIQPAKLEDSAVYLCASSLGSSYNSPLHFGNGTRLTVT.